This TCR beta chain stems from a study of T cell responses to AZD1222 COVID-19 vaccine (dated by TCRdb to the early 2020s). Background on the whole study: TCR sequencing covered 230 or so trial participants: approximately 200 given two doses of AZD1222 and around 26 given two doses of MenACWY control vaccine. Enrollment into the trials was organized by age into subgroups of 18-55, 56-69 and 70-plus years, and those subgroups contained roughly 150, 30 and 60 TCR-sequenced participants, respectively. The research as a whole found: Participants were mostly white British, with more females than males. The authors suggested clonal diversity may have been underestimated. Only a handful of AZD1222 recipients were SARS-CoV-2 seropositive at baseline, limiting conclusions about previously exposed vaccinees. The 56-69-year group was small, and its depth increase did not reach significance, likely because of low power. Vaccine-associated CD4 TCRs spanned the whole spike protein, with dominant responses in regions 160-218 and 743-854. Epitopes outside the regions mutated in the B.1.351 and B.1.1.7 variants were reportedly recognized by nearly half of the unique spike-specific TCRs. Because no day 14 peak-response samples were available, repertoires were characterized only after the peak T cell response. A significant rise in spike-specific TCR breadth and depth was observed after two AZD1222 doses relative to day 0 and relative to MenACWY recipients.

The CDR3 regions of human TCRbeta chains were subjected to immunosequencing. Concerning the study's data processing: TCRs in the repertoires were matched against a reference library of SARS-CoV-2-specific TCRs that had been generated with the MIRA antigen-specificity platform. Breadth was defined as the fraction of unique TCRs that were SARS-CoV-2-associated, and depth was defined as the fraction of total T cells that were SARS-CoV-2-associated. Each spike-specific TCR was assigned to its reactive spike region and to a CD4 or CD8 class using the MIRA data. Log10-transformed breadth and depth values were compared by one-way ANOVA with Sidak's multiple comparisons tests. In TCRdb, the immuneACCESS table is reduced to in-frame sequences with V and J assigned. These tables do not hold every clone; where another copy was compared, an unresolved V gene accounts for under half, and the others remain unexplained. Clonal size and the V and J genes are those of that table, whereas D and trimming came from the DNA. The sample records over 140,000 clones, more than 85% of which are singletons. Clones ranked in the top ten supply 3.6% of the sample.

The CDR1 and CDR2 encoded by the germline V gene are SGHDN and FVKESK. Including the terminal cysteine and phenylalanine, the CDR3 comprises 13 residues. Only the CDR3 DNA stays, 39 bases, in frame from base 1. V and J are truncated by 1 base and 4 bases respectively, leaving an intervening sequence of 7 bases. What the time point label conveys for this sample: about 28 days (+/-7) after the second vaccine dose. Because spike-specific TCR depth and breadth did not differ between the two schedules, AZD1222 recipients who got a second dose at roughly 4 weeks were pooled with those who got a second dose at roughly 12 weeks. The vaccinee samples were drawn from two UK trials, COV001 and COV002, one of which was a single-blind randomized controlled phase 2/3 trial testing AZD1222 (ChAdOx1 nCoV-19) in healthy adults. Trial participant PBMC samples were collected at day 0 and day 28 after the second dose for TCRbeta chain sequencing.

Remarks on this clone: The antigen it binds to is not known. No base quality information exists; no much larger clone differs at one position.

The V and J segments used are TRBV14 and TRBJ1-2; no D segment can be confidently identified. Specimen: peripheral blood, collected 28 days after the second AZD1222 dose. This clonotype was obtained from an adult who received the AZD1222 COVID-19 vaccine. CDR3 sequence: CASSQVLLYGYTF. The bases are TGTGCCAGCAGCCAAGTTTTACTCTATGGCTACACCTTC.